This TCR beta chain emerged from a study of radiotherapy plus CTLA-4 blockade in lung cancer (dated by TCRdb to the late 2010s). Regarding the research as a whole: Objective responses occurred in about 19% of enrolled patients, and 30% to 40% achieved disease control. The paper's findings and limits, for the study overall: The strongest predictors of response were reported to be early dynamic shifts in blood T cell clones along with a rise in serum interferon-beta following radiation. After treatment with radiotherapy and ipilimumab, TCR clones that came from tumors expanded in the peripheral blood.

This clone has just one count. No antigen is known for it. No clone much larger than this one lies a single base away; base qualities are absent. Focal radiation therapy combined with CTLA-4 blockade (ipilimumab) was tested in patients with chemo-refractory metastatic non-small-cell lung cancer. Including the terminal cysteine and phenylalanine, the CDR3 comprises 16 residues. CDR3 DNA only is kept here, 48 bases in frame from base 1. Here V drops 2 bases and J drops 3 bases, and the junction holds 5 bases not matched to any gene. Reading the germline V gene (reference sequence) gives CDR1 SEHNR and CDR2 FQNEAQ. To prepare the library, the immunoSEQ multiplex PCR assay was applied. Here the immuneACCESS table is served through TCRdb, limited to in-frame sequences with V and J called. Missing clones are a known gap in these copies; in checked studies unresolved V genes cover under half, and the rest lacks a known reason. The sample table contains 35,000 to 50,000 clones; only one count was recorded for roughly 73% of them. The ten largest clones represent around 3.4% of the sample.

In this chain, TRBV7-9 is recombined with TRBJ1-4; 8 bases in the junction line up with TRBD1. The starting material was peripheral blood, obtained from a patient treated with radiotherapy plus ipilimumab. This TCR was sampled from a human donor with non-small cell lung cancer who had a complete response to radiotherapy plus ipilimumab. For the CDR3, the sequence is CASSLSSTGANEKLFF. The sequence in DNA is TGTGCCAGCAGCTTAAGTTCGACAGGGGCTAATGAAAAACTGTTTTTT.